The TCR beta chain under discussion was sequenced for a study of T cell changes during pregnancy in multiple sclerosis. The V gene end was trimmed by 0 bases and the J gene end by 2 bases; junction bases not matched to a gene: 5. The CDR3 runs 16 residues. Germline V gene sequence: CDR1 SGHRS, CDR2 YFSETQ. TCRdb's table, derived via immunoSEQ multiplex PCR, lists solely in-frame clones and lacks some. Among tens of thousands of clones listed, about 92% were seen once. This sequence was found in a female donor with multiple sclerosis, enrolled in a pregnancy study. Sequences were derived from peripheral blood, sampled in the third trimester of pregnancy. This sequence joins TRBV5-1 and TRBJ2-7; 10 bases align to TRBD1. CDR3 DNA sequence: TGCGCCAGCAGCTTGGGGTGGACAGGGGGACCCTACGAGCAGTACTTC. Its translation: CASSLGWTGGPYEQYF. Looking up the rest from reference TRBV5-1 and TRBJ2-7 gives the full variable domain: KAGVTQTPRYLIKTRGQQVTLSCSPISGHRSVSWYQQTPGQGLQFLFEYFSETQRNKGNFPGRFSGRQFSNSRSEMNVSTLELGDSALYLCASSLGWTGGPYEQYFGPGTRLTVT.